This TCR beta chain was recorded in a study of cytomegalovirus exposure and HLA in healthy donors. This CDR3 is 16 amino acids long. From germline, CDR1 is SGHNT and CDR2 YYREEE (reference sequence). V lost 2 bases, J lost 6 bases, and 6 bases stayed unmatched. 13 Jbeta primers and 60 Vbeta primers were used for the PCR. The repertoire was sequenced with immunoSEQ multiplex PCR; TCRdb's copy has only in-frame clones and lacks some. The sample lists about 250,000 clones, 75% to 90% occurring once. The TCR was taken from a girl aged 2 to 9 in good health and CMV-seronegative. Sequencing input: PBMCs. The chain links TRBV5-4 to TRBJ2-1; 12 bases agree with TRBD1. CDR3 sequence (DNA): TGTGCCAGCAGCTTCGGAGGGGACAGGGGGCGCAATGAGCAGTTCTTC. Translated: CASSFGGDRGRNEQFF. Variable domain in full (rest from reference TRBV5-4 and TRBJ2-1): ETGVTQSPTHLIKTRGQQVTLRCSSQSGHNTVSWYQQALGQGPQFIFQYYREEENGRGNFPPRFSGLQFPNYSSELNVNALELDDSALYLCASSFGGDRGRNEQFFGPGTRLTVL.